Below are 26 T cell receptor beta chains sequenced from a single sample in a study of shared clonotypes between healthy human individuals. Only in-frame clones appear in the TCRdb table, and some are missing; sequencing was by immunoSEQ multiplex PCR. The sample records fewer than 600,000 clones, 75% to 80% being singletons. The sequencing sample was made of PBMCs. These receptors all come from a woman between 40 and 50 years old in good health. Some clones in this sample may be carry-over from other donors' samples.

The V gene is TRBV4-3, the J gene TRBJ2-2; no clear D gene. The CDR3 is 16 amino acids. Trimming cost V 1 base and J 2 bases, with 11 bases left between them. Germline CDR1 reads LGHNA; CDR2 reads YSLEER. CDR3 DNA sequence: TGCGCCAGCAGCCAAGGGCTGGGAAGCAACACCGGGGAGCTGTTTTTT. Amino acids: CASSQGLGSNTGELFF.

V is TRBV14 and J is TRBJ1-1; D possibly corresponds to TRBD1 (6 bases). Germline V gene sequence: CDR1 SGHDN, CDR2 FVKESK. CDR3 length: 18 residues. The V gene lost 0 bases and the J gene lost 1 base, with 18 bases spanning the gap. The CDR3 reads CASSQETRWGLWNTEAFF. CDR3 nucleotides: TGTGCCAGCAGCCAAGAGACACGGTGGGGGCTCTGGAACACTGAAGCTTTCTTT.

The J gene is TRBJ1-2, the V gene TRBV7-2, with a tentative D call TRBD1 (6 bases). Trimming removed 0 bases at V and 2 bases at J, with 10 bases between. The germline gives CDR1 SGHTA, CDR2 FQGNSA. The CDR3 is made up of 15 amino acids. The CDR3 nucleotides are TGTGCCAGCAGCTTAGCAGGGACATCAAACTATGGCTACACCTTC. It is translated as CASSLAGTSNYGYTF.

The rearrangement links TRBV2 to TRBJ2-7; 7 bases agree with TRBD2. Germline V gene data show CDR1 as SNHLY and CDR2 as FYNNEI. V trimming: 10 bases; J trimming: 4 bases; junction bases outside the gene matches: 7. The CDR3 has 12 amino acids. The CDR3 sequence: CATSGGGYEQYF. The CDR3 nucleotides read TGTGCCACTTCGGGGGGAGGGTACGAGCAGTACTTC.

Concerning this clone: Other nucleotide sequences in the sample specify the same CDR3. The rearrangement uses TRBV5-1 and TRBJ1-4, with a weak D call TRBD1 (5 bases). V was clipped by 5 bases and J by 5 bases, with 10 bases between them. Germline-derived CDR1 and CDR2 are SGHRS and YFSETQ. This CDR3 is 13 amino acids long. The CDR3 here is CASSPDRNEKLFF. Written as DNA, the CDR3 is TGCGCCAGCAGTCCCGACAGAAATGAAAAACTGTTTTTT.

The rearrangement joins TRBV7-8 to TRBJ1-1; possibly TRBD1 for D (5 bases). Germline loops: CDR1 SGHVS, CDR2 FQNEAQ. The CDR3 has 14 residues. Trimming shortened V by 4 bases and J by 2 bases, and 11 bases separated the two germline ends. The CDR3 sequence is CASSYRQSNTEAFF. The CDR3 DNA is TGTGCCAGCAGCTATCGACAGTCCAACACTGAAGCTTTCTTT.

The rearrangement links TRBV28 to TRBJ1-2, with unresolved D. Germline lookup yields CDR1 MDHEN and CDR2 SYDVKM. The ends were cut back, 6 bases at V and 3 bases at J, with 20 bases in the middle. The CDR3 is 16 residues long. In nucleotides, the CDR3 is TGTGCCAGCAGCAAGGTTGGTCGCACTGCGTACTATGGCTACACCTTC. This gives the protein CASSKVGRTAYYGYTF.

This clone was seen a few times. One junction end does not reproduce the germline sequence, and a read error may be involved. V gene TRBV19 combines with J gene TRBJ2-1, with TRBD2 matching over 8 bases. Germline V gene lookup returns CDR1 LNHDA and CDR2 SQIVND (reference sequence). The CDR3 contains 15 residues. The CDR3 DNA reads as TGTGCCAGTAGTCTAGATAGCGGGATTGTGGATGAGCAGTTCTTC. Protein: CASSLDSGIVDEQFF.

On this clone: This likely stems from a read error, as it lies one base from a far larger clone. The conserved phenylalanine or tryptophan normally closing the CDR3 is absent here, so this likely arose from a read error. The rearrangement links TRBV6-4 to TRBJ1-1, with a tentative D call TRBD1 (5 bases). V gave up 4 bases and J gave up 6 bases, with 12 bases separating them. The CDR3 runs to 13 residues. Germline values: CDR1 MRHNA, CDR2 SNTAGT. The DNA of the CDR3 is TGTGCCAGCAGTGTACGCCAGGGAGCTGAAGCTTTCCTT. Amino acids: CASSVRQGAEAFL.

The rearrangement links TRBV6-4 to TRBJ1-4; D call uncertain. This CDR3 has 13 residues. Germline V gene data show CDR1 as MRHNA and CDR2 as SNTAGT. The germline V and J ends were trimmed by 5 bases and 8 bases, with 12 bases remaining between them. The CDR3 here is CASSSTTGEKLFF. The CDR3 nucleotides are TGTGCCAGCAGTTCTACGACGGGCGAAAAACTGTTTTTT.

The chain combines TRBV9 with TRBJ2-2; TRBD2 aligns across 15 bases. After removal of 0 bases from V and 8 bases from J, the junction contained 5 bases not matched to a gene. The CDR3 extends over 17 amino acids. Germline values: CDR1 SGDLS, CDR2 YYNGEE. In DNA, the CDR3 is TGTGCCAGCAGCGTAGAGGGACTAGCGGGAGGAGATGGGGAGCTGTTTTTT. Translation: CASSVEGLAGGDGELFF.

As for this clone: With a far larger clone one base away, a read error is the likely cause. The sample carries other DNA sequences with the same CDR3. The V and J genes are TRBV30 and TRBJ1-5; a weak D match, TRBD1 (6 bases). Germline loops: CDR1 GTSNPN, CDR2 SVGIG (reference sequence). V was trimmed by 2 bases and J by 8 bases, leaving 22 bases between them. The CDR3 loop spans 16 amino acids. CDR3 coding DNA: TGTGCCTGGAGTAGGCGGGACAATGGCAGGTGGGAGCCCCAGCATTTT. Amino acid sequence: CAWSRRDNGRWEPQHF.

V and J are TRBV9 and TRBJ1-4; possible D gene TRBD1, 5 bases. V lost 4 bases, J lost 5 bases, and 15 bases lay in between. CDR3 length: 15 residues. Germline-derived CDR1 and CDR2 are SGDLS and YYNGEE. CDR3 residues: CASSTSGTENEKLFF. Written as DNA, the CDR3 is TGTGCCAGCAGCACCTCCGGGACGGAGAATGAAAAACTGTTTTTT.

The rearrangement links TRBV2 to TRBJ2-1; 7 bases agree with TRBD2. The germline gives CDR1 SNHLY, CDR2 FYNNEI. V trimming: 8 bases; J trimming: 3 bases; junction bases outside the gene matches: 4. The CDR3 is 13 amino acids. The CDR3 DNA sequence: TGTGCCAGCGGAGGGAGGGGCTACAATGAGCAGTTCTTC. Translating it yields CASGGRGYNEQFF. The variable domain in full, with the rest retrieved from reference TRBV2 and TRBJ2-1, is EPEVTQTPSHQVTQMGQEVILRCVPISNHLYFYWYRQILGQKVEFLVSFYNNEISEKSEIFDDQFSVERPDGSNFTLKIRSTKLEDSAMYFCASGGRGYNEQFFGPGTRLTVL.

This clone showed up just a few times. The J gene is TRBJ2-5, the V gene TRBV6-6; TRBD1 matches at 7 bases. The germline V gene encodes CDR1 MNHNY and CDR2 SVGAGI (reference sequence). With V trimmed by 4 bases and J by 3 bases, 5 bases remained unmatched. This CDR3 is built from 14 residues. CDR3 bases: TGTGCCAGCAGTTCCCTAGACAGGGAAGAGACCCAGTACTTC. Translated: CASSSLDREETQYF.

This chain connects TRBV5-4 to TRBJ2-5, with 10 bases fitting TRBD1. The tail of the sequence fits TRBJ2-7 better, so the J call may be wrong. The CDR3 extends over 15 amino acids. Germline V gene data show CDR1 as SGHNT and CDR2 as YYREEE (reference sequence). The CDR3 protein is CASSPGQGQGYEQYF. CDR3 sequence (DNA): TGTGCCAGCAGCCCGGGACAGGGGCAAGGGTACGAGCAGTACTTC.

The gene calls are TRBV7-9 and TRBJ2-7; 11 bases are a match to TRBD2. J lost 2 bases, V lost 4 bases, and 4 bases had no gene match. The V gene's germline CDR1 is SEHNR and CDR2 FQNEAQ (reference sequence). The CDR3 has 15 residues. The CDR3: CASSWGLAATYEQYF. CDR3 coding DNA: TGTGCCAGCAGCTGGGGACTAGCGGCGACCTACGAGCAGTACTTC.

This chain joins TRBV7-2 and TRBJ2-3; 8 bases agree with TRBD1. CDR3 length: 15 amino acids. Germline loops: CDR1 SGHTA, CDR2 FQGNSA. Trimming cost V 3 bases and J 0 bases; bases outside gene matches: 2. CDR3 nucleotides: TGTGCCAGCAGCTTCAGGACAGGGAGCACAGATACGCAGTATTTT. Translating gives CASSFRTGSTDTQYF.

The V and J genes are TRBV28 and TRBJ2-7; D unresolved. The germline gives CDR1 MDHEN, CDR2 SYDVKM. This CDR3 is 14 amino acids long. Trimming took 8 bases from V and 2 from J, leaving 16 bases between them. CDR3 in amino acids: CASSLGNPAYEQYF. CDR3 nucleotides: TGTGCCAGCTCCTTGGGAAACCCGGCCTACGAGCAGTACTTC.

The rearrangement uses TRBV28 and TRBJ1-2; D possibly corresponds to TRBD1 (5 bases). This CDR3 is built from 12 residues. Trimming stripped 4 bases from V and 8 bases from J, with 11 bases between. The germline CDR1 and CDR2 sequences are MDHEN and SYDVKM. The CDR3 nucleotides are TGTGCCAGCAGTTGGGACCTTCGGGGCTACACCTTC. Encoded protein: CASSWDLRGYTF.

This clone was seen a handful of times. The chain recombines TRBV2 with TRBJ1-5, with D perhaps TRBD1 (5 bases). Between the trimmed V and J ends, which lost 2 bases and 6 bases, there was a span of 11 bases. Per germline, CDR1 SNHLY and CDR2 FYNNEI. This CDR3 spans 14 amino acids. The CDR3 DNA reads TGTGCCAGCAGTGAAAGGCAGAGGGGTCAGCCCCAGCATTTT. Translated, it gives CASSERQRGQPQHF.

The rearrangement joins TRBV7-2 to TRBJ2-1; TRBD2 aligns across 15 bases. Germline CDR1 and CDR2: SGHTA and FQGNSA. V lost 5 bases and J lost 14; bases outside the gene matches: 13. The CDR3 has 16 amino acids. The CDR3: CASSTGTSGRWSSKFF. The CDR3, as DNA: TGTGCCAGCAGCACAGGGACTAGCGGGAGGTGGTCGTCTAAGTTCTTC.

This chain links TRBV6-7 with TRBJ2-3, with no clear D. TRBV6-7 is filed as an ORF, its function uncertain. Trimming cost V 2 bases and J 0 bases, with 30 bases left between them. The CDR3 covers 22 residues. The CDR3 bases are TGTGCCAGCAGTTACGATCCCGAGCTTCCCTCTGGGCCGAGGCGTAGCACAGATACGCAGTATTTT. Amino acid sequence: CASSYDPELPSGPRRSTDTQYF.

This clone was recorded only once. This chain joins TRBV19 and TRBJ2-7; D might be TRBD1 (5 bases). This CDR3 has 15 residues. Per the germline V gene, CDR1 is LNHDA and CDR2 is SQIVND (reference sequence). V dropped 1 base and J dropped 7 bases, with 17 bases sitting between them. In nucleotides, the CDR3 is TGTGCCAGTAGTATAGGGGGCAGACTCATCCTAGAGCAGTACTTC. Translation gives CASSIGGRLILEQYF.

Concerning this clone: A far larger clone differs by one base, so this is likely a read error. The sample has other DNA sequences that encode this CDR3 too. The gene calls are TRBV18 and TRBJ2-3; TRBD2 is a possible D gene (5 bases). Germline V CDR1 and CDR2: KGHSH, LQKENI. This CDR3 spans 13 amino acids. Here the CDR3 reads CASSPAGADTQYF. The DNA of the CDR3 is TGTGCTAGCTCACCCGCCGGGGCAGATACGCAGTATTTT.

The chain carries TRBV7-2 and TRBJ2-1; 10 bases map to TRBD2. The J segment lost 4 bases and the V segment lost 5 bases, leaving 5 bases of the junction unmatched. Germline-derived CDR1 and CDR2 are SGHTA and FQGNSA. This CDR3 has 15 residues. CDR3 in amino acids: CASSQTSGPYNEQFF. The CDR3 nucleotides are TGTGCCAGCAGCCAGACTAGCGGGCCGTACAATGAGCAGTTCTTC.